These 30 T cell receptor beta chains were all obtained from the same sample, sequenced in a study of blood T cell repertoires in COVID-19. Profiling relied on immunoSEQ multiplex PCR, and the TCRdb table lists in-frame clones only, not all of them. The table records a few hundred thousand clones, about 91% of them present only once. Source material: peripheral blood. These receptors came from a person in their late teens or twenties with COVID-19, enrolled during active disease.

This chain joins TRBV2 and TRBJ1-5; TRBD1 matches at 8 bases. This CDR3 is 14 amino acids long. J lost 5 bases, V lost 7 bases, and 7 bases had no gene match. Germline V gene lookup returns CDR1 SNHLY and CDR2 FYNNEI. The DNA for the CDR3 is TGTGCCAGCACAGGACAGGGATTTGATCAGCCCCAGCATTTT. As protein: CASTGQGFDQPQHF.

The CDR3 DNA sequence: TGTGCCAGCAGTGAAGCTGGGGGCGTCGGAAACACCATATATTTT. It yields the protein CASSEAGGVGNTIYF. This chain uses TRBV2 with TRBJ1-3; perhaps TRBD1 as D (6 bases). The V gene lost 0 bases and the J gene lost 4 bases, with 10 bases spanning the gap. The germline CDR1 and CDR2 sequences are SNHLY and FYNNEI. The CDR3 loop spans 15 amino acids.

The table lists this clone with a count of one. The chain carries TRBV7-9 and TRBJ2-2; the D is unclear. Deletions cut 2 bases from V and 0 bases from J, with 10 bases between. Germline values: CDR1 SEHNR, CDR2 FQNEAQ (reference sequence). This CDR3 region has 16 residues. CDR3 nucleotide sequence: TGTGCCAGCAGCTTATCCGTCTTTGCGAACACCGGGGAGCTGTTTTTT. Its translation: CASSLSVFANTGELFF.

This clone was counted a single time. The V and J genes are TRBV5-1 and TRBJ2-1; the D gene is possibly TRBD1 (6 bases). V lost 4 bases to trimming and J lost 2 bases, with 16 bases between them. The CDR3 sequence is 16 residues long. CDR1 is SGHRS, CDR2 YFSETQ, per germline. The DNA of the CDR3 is TGCGCCAGCAGCAGGGACATTTCCGGAGCCTACAATGAGCAGTTCTTC. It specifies CASSRDISGAYNEQFF.

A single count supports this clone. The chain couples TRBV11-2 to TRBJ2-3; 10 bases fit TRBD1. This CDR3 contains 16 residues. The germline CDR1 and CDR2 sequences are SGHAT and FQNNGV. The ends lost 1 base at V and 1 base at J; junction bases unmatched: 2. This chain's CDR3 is CASSLGGTGGTDTQYF. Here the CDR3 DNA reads TGTGCCAGCAGCTTAGGTGGGACAGGGGGCACAGATACGCAGTATTTT.

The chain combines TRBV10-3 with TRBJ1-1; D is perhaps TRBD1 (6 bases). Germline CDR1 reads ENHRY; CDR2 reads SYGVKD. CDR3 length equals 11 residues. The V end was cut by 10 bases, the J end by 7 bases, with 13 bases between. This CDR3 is CATLDRHEAFF. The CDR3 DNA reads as TGTGCCACCCTGGACAGACATGAAGCTTTCTTT.

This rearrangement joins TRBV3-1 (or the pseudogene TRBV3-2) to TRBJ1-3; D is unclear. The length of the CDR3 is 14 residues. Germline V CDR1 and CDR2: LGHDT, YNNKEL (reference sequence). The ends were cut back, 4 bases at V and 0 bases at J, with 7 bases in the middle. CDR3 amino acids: CASSLRDSGNTIYF. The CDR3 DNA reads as TGTGCCAGCAGCCTACGAGACTCTGGAAACACCATATATTTT.

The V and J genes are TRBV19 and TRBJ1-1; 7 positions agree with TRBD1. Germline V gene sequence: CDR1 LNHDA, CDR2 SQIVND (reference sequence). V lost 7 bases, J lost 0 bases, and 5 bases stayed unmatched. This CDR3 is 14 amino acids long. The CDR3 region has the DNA TGTGCCAGTACCCCTGGGACAGTGAACACTGAAGCTTTCTTT. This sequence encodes CASTPGTVNTEAFF.

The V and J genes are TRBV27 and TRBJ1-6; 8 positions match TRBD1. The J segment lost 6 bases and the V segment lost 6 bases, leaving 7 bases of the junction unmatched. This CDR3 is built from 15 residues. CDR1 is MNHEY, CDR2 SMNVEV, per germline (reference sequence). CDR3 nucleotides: TGTGCCAGCAGCCCCAGGGGGCTGGGTAATTCACCCCTCCACTTT. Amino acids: CASSPRGLGNSPLHF.

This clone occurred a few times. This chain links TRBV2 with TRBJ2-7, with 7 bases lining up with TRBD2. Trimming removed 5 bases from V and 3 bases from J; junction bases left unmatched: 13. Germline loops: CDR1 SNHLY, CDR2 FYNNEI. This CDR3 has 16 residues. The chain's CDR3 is CASSRISGGAGYEQYF. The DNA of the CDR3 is TGTGCCAGCAGTCGTATCTCGGGAGGAGCGGGCTACGAGCAGTACTTC.

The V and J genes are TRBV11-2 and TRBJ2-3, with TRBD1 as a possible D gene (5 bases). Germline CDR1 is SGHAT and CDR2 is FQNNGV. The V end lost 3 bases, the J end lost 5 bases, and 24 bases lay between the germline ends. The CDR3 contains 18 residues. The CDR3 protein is CASSFGVVPGSSVDTQYF. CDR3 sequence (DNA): TGTGCCAGCAGCTTTGGCGTGGTTCCAGGGTCGTCGGTAGATACGCAGTATTTT. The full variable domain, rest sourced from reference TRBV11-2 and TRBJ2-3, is EAGVAQSPRYKIIEKRQSVAFWCNPISGHATLYWYQQILGQGPKLLIQFQNNGVVDDSQLPKDRFSAERLKGVDSTLKIQPAKLEDSAVYLCASSFGVVPGSSVDTQYFGPGTRLTVL.

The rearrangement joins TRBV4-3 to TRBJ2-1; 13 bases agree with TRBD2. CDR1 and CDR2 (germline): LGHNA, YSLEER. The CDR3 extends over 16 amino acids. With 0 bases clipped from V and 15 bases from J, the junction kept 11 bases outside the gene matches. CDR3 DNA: TGCGCCAGCAGCCAAGACCGGGGACTAGCGGGACCTACCGGGTTCTTC. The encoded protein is CASSQDRGLAGPTGFF.

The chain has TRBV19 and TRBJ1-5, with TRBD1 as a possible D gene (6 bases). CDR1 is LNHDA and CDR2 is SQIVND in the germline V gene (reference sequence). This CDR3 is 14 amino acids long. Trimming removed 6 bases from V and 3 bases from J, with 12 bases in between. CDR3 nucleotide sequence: TGTGCCAGTAGGCCCAGGGACACCAATCAGCCCCAGCATTTT. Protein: CASRPRDTNQPQHF.

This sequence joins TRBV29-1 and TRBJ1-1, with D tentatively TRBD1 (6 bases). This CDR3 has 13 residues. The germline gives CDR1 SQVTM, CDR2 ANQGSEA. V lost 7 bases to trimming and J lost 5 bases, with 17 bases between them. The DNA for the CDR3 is TGCAGCGCCCTCCCGGGGGGCAATACTGAAGCTTTCTTT. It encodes CSALPGGNTEAFF.

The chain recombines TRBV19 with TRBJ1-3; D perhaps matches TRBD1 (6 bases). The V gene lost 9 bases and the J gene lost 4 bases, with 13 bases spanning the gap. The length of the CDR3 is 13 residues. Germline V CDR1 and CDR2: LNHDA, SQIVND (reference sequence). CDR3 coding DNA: TGTGCCAGCTCGATGGGGGCAGGAAACACCATATATTTT. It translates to CASSMGAGNTIYF.

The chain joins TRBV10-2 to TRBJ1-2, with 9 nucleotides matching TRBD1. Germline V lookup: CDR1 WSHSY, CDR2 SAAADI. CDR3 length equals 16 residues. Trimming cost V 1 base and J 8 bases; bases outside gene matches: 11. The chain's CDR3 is CASSELDKQGARGYTF. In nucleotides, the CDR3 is TGCGCCAGCAGTGAGTTAGATAAACAGGGGGCGCGAGGCTACACCTTC.

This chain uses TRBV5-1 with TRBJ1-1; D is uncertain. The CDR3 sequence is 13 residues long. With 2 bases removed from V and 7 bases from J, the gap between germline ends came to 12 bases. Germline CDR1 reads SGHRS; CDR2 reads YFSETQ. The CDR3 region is CASSFLWADEAFF. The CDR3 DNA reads TGCGCCAGCAGCTTCCTCTGGGCAGATGAAGCTTTCTTT.

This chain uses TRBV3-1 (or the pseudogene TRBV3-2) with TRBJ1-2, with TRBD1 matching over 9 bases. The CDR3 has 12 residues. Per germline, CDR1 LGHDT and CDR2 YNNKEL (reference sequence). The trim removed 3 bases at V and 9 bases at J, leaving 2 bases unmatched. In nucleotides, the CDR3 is TGTGCCAGCAGCCAGGGACAGGGCAGCTACACCTTC. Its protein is CASSQGQGSYTF.

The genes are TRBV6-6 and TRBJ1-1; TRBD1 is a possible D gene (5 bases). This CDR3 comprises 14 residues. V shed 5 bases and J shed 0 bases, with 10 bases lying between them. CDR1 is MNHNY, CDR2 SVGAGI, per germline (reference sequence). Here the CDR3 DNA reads TGTGCCAGCAGTCCCCCGGGGGTGAACACTGAAGCTTTCTTT. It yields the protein CASSPPGVNTEAFF.

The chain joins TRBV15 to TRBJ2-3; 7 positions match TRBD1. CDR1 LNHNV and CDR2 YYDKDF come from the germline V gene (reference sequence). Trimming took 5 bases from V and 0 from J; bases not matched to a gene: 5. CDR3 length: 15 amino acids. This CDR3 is CATSRLDRSTDTQYF. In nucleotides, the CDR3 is TGTGCCACCAGCCGTTTGGACAGGAGCACAGATACGCAGTATTTT.

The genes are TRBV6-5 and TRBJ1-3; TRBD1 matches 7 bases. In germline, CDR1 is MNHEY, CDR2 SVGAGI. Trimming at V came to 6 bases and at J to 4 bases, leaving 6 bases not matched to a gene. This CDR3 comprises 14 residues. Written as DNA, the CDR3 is TGTGCCAGCAGCCCCAGGGGGATCGGAAACACCATATATTTT. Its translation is CASSPRGIGNTIYF.

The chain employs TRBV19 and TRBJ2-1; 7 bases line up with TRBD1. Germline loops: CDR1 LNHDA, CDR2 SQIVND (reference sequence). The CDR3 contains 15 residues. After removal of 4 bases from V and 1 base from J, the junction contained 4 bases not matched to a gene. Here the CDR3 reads CASSTGTVSYNEQFF. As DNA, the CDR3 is TGTGCCAGTAGTACCGGGACAGTATCCTACAATGAGCAGTTCTTC.

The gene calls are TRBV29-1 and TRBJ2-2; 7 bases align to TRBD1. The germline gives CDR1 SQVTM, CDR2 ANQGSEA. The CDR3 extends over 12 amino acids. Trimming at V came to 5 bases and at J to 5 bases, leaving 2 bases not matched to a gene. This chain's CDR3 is CSVTGVTGELFF. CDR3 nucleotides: TGCAGCGTTACAGGGGTGACCGGGGAGCTGTTTTTT.

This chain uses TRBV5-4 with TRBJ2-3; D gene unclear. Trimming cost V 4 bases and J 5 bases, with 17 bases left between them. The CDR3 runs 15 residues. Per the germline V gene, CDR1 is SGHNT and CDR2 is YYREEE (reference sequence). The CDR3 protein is CASSARSVPGDTQYF. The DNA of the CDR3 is TGTGCCAGCAGCGCCCGCAGTGTCCCGGGAGATACGCAGTATTTT.

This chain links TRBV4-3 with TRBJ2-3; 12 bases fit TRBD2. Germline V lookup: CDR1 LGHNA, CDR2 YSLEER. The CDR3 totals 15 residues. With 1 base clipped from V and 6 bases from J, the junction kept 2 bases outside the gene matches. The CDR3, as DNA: TGCGCCAGCAGCCAAGGACTAGCGGGAGCGGATACGCAGTATTTT. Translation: CASSQGLAGADTQYF.

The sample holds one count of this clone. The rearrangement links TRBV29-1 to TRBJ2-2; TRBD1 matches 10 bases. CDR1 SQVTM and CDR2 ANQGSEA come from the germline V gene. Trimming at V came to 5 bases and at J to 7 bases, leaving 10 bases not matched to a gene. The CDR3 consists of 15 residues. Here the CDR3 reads CSVSSTGGASGELFF. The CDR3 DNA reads TGCAGCGTTTCATCGACAGGGGGCGCGAGCGGGGAGCTGTTTTTT.

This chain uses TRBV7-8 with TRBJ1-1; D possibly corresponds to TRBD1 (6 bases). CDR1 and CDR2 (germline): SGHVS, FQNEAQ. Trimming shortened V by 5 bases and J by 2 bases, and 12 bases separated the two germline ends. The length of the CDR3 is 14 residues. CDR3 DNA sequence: TGTGCCAGCAGCCTTCTCAGGGGTAACACTGAAGCTTTCTTT. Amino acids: CASSLLRGNTEAFF.

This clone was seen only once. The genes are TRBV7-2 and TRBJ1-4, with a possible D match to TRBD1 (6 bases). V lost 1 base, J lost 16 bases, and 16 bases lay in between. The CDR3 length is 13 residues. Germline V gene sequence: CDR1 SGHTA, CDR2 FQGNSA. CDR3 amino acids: CASSLEIGQSEFF. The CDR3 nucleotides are TGTGCCAGCAGCTTAGAAATCGGACAGTCCGAGTTTTTT.

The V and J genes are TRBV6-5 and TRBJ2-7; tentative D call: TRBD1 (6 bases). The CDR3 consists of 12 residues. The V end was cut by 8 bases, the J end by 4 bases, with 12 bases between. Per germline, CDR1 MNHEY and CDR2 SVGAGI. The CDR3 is CASGRTGYEQYF. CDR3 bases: TGTGCCAGCGGGAGAACAGGGTACGAGCAGTACTTC.

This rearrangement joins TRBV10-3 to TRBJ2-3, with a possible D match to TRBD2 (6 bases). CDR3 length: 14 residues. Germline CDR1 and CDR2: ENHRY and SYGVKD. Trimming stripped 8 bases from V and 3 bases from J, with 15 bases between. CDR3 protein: CAIPPAGSTDTQYF. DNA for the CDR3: TGTGCCATCCCCCCCGCGGGATCTACAGATACGCAGTATTTT.